This T cell receptor beta chain was recorded in a study of shared clonotypes between healthy human individuals. The wider study: The cohort had a couple of women and a few men, ages 18 to 49.

The CDR3 contains 14 residues. The V gene lost 1 base and the J gene lost 3 bases, with 10 bases spanning the gap. CDR1 SGHDN and CDR2 FVKESK come from the germline V gene. Whole-study findings and limits: In this cohort, only blood was sampled, and tissue repertoires likely differ. All-four-donor shared clonotypes had higher generation probabilities than non-shared clonotypes did. In having few donors, the study represented limited genetic and exposure-history diversity.

A word on this clone: The antigen remains undetermined.

Sequencing used immunoSEQ multiplex PCR; TCRdb keeps in-frame clones, though not all of them. The table lists around 2,100,000 clones, around 96% of them singletons. Naive CD8 cells lacked CD45RO and underwent positive selection for CCR7, leaving out terminally differentiated effector memory CD45RA+ cells. This sequence originates from a man aged 18-30 years in good health. J is TRBJ2-7 and V is TRBV14; D is unresolved. Sequencing was done on a sample of naive CD8+ T cells sorted from blood. The CDR3 reads CASSQGTGVYEQYF. The CDR3 DNA sequence: TGTGCCAGCAGCCAAGGGACCGGAGTCTACGAGCAGTACTTC.